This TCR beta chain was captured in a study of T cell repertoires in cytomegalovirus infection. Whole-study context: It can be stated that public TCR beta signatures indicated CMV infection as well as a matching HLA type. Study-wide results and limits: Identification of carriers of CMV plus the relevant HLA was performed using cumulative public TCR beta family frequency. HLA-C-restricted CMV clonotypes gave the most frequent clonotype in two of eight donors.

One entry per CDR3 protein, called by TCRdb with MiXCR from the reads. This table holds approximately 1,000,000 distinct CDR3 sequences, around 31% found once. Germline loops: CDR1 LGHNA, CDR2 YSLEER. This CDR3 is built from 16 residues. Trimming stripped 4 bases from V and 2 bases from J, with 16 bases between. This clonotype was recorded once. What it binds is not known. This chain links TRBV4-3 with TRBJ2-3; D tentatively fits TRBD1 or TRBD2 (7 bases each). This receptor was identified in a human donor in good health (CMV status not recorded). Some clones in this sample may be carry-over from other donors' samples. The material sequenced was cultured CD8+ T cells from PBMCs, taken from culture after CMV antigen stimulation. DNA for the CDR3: TGCGCCAGCAGCCCCTTGGGGGGGACAGCCACAGATACGCAGTATTTT. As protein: CASSPLGGTATDTQYF.